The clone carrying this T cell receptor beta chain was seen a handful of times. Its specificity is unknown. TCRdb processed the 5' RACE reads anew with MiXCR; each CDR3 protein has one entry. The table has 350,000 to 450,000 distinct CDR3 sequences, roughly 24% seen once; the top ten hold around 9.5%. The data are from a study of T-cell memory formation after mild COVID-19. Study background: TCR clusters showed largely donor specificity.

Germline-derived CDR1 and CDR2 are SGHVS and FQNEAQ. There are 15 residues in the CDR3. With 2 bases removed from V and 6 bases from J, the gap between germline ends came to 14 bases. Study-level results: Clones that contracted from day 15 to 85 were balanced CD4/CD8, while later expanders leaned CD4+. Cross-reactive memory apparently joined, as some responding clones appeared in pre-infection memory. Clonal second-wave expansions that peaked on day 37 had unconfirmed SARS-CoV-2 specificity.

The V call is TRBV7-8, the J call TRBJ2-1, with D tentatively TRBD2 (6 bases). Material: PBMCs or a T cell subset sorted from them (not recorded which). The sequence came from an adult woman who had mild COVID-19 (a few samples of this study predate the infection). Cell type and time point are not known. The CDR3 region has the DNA TGTGCCAGCAGCTTACGGGGGATTGGGACCAATGAGCAGTTCTTC. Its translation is CASSLRGIGTNEQFF.